This T cell receptor (beta chain) was identified in a study of T cell changes during pregnancy in multiple sclerosis. CDR1 is KGHSH and CDR2 is LQKENI in the germline V gene. Trimming cost V 5 bases and J 3 bases, with 10 bases left between them. This CDR3 has 14 amino acids. Assay: immunoSEQ multiplex PCR; the TCRdb copy retains only in-frame clones and omits some. The table lists tens of thousands of clones, roughly 96% of them singletons. The receptor comes from a female donor with multiple sclerosis, enrolled in a pregnancy study. The chain joins TRBV18 to TRBJ2-2, with a tentative D call TRBD1 (5 bases). This material consisted of peripheral blood, taken in the second trimester of pregnancy. The CDR3 sequence is CASSSIGDTGELFF. The CDR3 nucleotides are TGTGCCAGCTCAAGTATAGGGGACACCGGGGAGCTGTTTTTT.